The 9 T cell receptor beta chains reported below all come from one sample, sequenced in a study of cytomegalovirus exposure and HLA in healthy donors. PCR involved 60 Vbeta and 13 Jbeta primers. The method was immunoSEQ multiplex PCR; TCRdb's version includes in-frame clones alone and lacks a portion of them. Altogether 200,000 to 250,000 clones are present, 78% being singletons, with the ten largest covering about 0.5%. Sequenced sample: PBMCs. The receptors originated from a boy aged 10-17 years in good health and CMV-seronegative.

The genes are TRBV15 and TRBJ1-4; D may be TRBD1 (6 bases). With 8 bases removed from V and 8 bases from J, the gap between germline ends came to 18 bases. CDR1 and CDR2 (germline): LNHNV, YYDKDF (reference sequence). The CDR3 is 14 amino acids. The CDR3 DNA sequence: TGTGCCACCGCTGAGACCAGGGGAAGAGAAAAACTGTTTTTT. The encoded protein is CATAETRGREKLFF.

The CDR3 loop is CASGPGWAYTTQHF. CDR3 bases: TGCGCCAGCGGGCCAGGGTGGGCTTATACGACCCAGCATTTT. The J gene is TRBJ1-5, the V gene TRBV10-1; possibly TRBD1 for D (5 bases). Germline CDR1 is WNHNN and CDR2 is SYGVQD (reference sequence). The V and J ends lost 8 bases and 11 bases respectively, with 22 bases between them. CDR3 length: 14 residues.

As for this clone: A junction end diverges from the germline sequence, so it may reflect a read error. The V and J genes are TRBV10-3 and TRBJ1-1; TRBD1 is a possible D gene (5 bases). From germline, CDR1 is ENHRY and CDR2 SYGVKD. The CDR3 is 13 residues long. Here the CDR3 reads CASSTGTNTEAFF. The CDR3 nucleotides read TGTGCCAGCAGTACAGGAACGAACACTGAAGCTTTCTTT.

V and J are TRBV5-4 and TRBJ2-1; 9 nucleotides align to TRBD2. CDR3 length: 13 amino acids. The V gene end was trimmed by 5 bases and the J gene end by 8 bases; junction bases not matched to a gene: 5. Looked up from germline, CDR1 is SGHNT and CDR2 is YYREEE (reference sequence). Here the CDR3 DNA reads TGTGCCAGCAGGAGTAGCGGGAGTGATGAGCAGTTCTTC. This codes for CASRSSGSDEQFF.

The chain recombines TRBV27 with TRBJ2-2, with TRBD2 as a possible D gene (5 bases). The CDR3 is 17 amino acids. The germline V gene encodes CDR1 MNHEY and CDR2 SMNVEV (reference sequence). Between the trimmed V and J ends, which lost 5 bases and 3 bases, there was a span of 19 bases. This chain's CDR3 is CASSILPFAEDTGELFF. CDR3 in DNA: TGTGCCAGCAGTATCCTCCCCTTCGCGGAGGACACCGGGGAGCTGTTTTTT.

This clone has a handful of counts. This chain uses TRBV27 with TRBJ1-1; no reliable D call. Germline CDR1 and CDR2: MNHEY and SMNVEV (reference sequence). V lost 6 bases to trimming and J lost 3 bases, with 11 bases between them. The CDR3 extends over 13 amino acids. The CDR3 DNA reads TGTGCCAGCAGCTTCGGTGGAGACACTGAAGCTTTCTTT. It translates to CASSFGGDTEAFF.

V usage is TRBV28 and J usage is TRBJ2-5, with D hard to call. The last part of the DNA fits TRBJ2-7 better; the J call may be wrong. CDR3 length: 10 amino acids. The germline V gene encodes CDR1 MDHEN and CDR2 SYDVKM. The CDR3 coding sequence is TGTGCCAGCAGTCTCTACGAGCAGTACTTC. It yields the protein CASSLYEQYF.

This sequence joins TRBV11-3 and TRBJ1-6; D perhaps matches TRBD1 (6 bases). CDR3 size: 14 residues. The ends were cut back, 5 bases at V and 5 bases at J, with 10 bases in the middle. Germline loops: CDR1 SGHNT, CDR2 YENEEA. CDR3 loop: CASSARDNNSPLHF. The CDR3 DNA is TGTGCCAGCAGCGCCCGGGACAATAATTCACCCCTCCACTTT.

The chain has TRBV4-1 and TRBJ1-1; TRBD1 agrees at 9 bases. The CDR3 totals 16 residues. The germline V gene encodes CDR1 MGHRA and CDR2 YSYEKL. After removal of 3 bases from V and 1 base from J, the junction contained 6 bases not matched to a gene. The CDR3 sequence is CASSQTGTGSNTEAFF. The CDR3 nucleotides read TGCGCCAGCAGCCAGACCGGGACAGGGTCGAACACTGAAGCTTTCTTT.